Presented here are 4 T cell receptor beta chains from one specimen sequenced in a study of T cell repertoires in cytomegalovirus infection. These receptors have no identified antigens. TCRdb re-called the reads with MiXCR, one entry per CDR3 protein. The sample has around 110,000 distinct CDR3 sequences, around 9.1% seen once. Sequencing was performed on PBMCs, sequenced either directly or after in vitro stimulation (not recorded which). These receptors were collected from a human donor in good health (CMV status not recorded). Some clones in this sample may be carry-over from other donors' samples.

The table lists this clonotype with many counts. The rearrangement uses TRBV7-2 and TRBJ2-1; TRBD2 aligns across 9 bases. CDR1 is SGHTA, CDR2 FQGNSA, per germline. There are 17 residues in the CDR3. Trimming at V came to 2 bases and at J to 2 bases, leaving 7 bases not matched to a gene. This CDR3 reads CASSLWPSGNTYNEQFF. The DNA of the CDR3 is TGTGCCAGCAGCTTATGGCCTAGCGGGAATACCTACAATGAGCAGTTCTTC.

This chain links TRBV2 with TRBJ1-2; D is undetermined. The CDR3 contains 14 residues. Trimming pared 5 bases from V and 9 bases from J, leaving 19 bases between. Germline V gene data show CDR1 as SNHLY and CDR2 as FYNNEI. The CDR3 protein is CASSPQSAGGSYTF. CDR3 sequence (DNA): TGTGCCAGCAGTCCTCAAAGTGCGGGTGGAAGCTACACCTTC.

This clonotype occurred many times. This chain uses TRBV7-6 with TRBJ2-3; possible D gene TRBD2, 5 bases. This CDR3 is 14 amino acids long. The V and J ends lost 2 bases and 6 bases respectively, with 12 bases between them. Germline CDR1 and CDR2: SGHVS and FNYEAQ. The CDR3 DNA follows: TGTGCCAGCAGCTTATGGCTAGCTTCTGATACGCAGTATTTT. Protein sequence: CASSLWLASDTQYF.

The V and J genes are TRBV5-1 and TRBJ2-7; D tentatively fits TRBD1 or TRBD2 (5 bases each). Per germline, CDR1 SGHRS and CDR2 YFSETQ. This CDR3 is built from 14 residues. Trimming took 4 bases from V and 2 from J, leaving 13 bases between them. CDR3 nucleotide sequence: TGCGCCAGCAGCCCCCGGGACCGAACCTACGAGCAGTACTTC. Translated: CASSPRDRTYEQYF. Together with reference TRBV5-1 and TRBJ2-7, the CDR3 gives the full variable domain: KAGVTQTPRYLIKTRGQQVTLSCSPISGHRSVSWYQQTPGQGLQFLFEYFSETQRNKGNFPGRFSGRQFSNSRSEMNVSTLELGDSALYLCASSPRDRTYEQYFGPGTRLTVT.